This TCR beta chain came from a study of T cell responses to AZD1222 COVID-19 vaccine (dated by TCRdb to 2020 to 2022). As for the study more broadly: AZD1222 recipients with second doses at about 4 weeks or about 12 weeks were pooled, because spike-specific TCR depth and breadth did not differ between schedules. Trial participants were enrolled by age into subgroups of 18-55, 56-69 and 70-plus years, and about 150, 27 and 61 TCR-sequenced participants, respectively, were included in these subgroups. TCR sequencing covered 233 trial participants: about 210 given two doses of AZD1222 and 26 given two doses of MenACWY control vaccine. The study at large found these results: Participants were mostly white British, with more females than males. The authors suggested clonal diversity may have been underestimated. A significant rise in spike-specific TCR breadth and depth was observed after two AZD1222 doses relative to day 0 and relative to MenACWY recipients. The 56-69-year group was small, and its depth increase did not reach significance, likely because of low power. Conclusions about previously exposed vaccinees were limited because only six AZD1222 recipients were SARS-CoV-2 seropositive at baseline. Because no day 14 peak-response samples were available, repertoires were characterized only after the peak T cell response. Reportedly, close to half of the unique spike-specific TCRs recognized epitopes lying outside the regions that are mutated in the B.1.351 and B.1.1.7 variants. The vaccine-associated CD4 TCRs covered the entire spike protein, and the dominant responses fell in regions 160-218 and 743-854.

The CDR3 regions of human TCRbeta chains were analyzed by immunosequencing. On the authors' methods: Repertoire TCRs were checked for matches against a reference library of SARS-CoV-2-specific TCRs that had been generated using the MIRA antigen-specificity platform. Breadth meant the fraction of unique TCRs that were SARS-CoV-2-associated, whereas depth meant the fraction of total T cells that were SARS-CoV-2-associated. Using the MIRA data, each spike-specific TCR was assigned both to the spike region to which the TCR was reactive and to a CD4 or CD8 class. Log10-transformed breadth and depth values were compared by one-way ANOVA with Sidak's multiple comparisons tests. In its TCRdb copy, this immuneACCESS table keeps in-frame sequences only and misses some clones. Where compared with another copy, unresolved V genes explain less than half of these, and the others have no known cause. V and J calls plus clone size are reproduced from that table; the DNA served to infer D and trimming. The sample table shows 180,000 or so clones, and more than 90% are seen once. About 3% of the sample comes from the top ten.

V and J lose 0 bases and 4 bases, and a span of 10 bases separates them. The CDR3 runs 15 residues from the cysteine to the phenylalanine. CDR3 DNA is the only sequence kept; it has 45 bases, read in frame from the first base. According to the germline V gene, CDR1 reads MGHRA and CDR2 reads YSYEKL. The sample holds a few counts of this clone. Its recognized antigen is unknown. The input lacks base qualities; no much larger clone sits a single base away. Per the publication, the time point label means: baseline before first vaccination. The vaccinee samples were drawn from two UK trials, COV001 and COV002, one of which was a single-blind randomized controlled phase 2/3 trial testing AZD1222 (ChAdOx1 nCoV-19) in healthy adults. For TCRbeta chain sequencing, PBMC samples from trial participants were taken at day 0 and at day 28 after the second dose.

Sequencing used peripheral blood, obtained on day 0 of AZD1222 vaccination. The chain is assembled from TRBV4-1 and TRBJ1-3; TRBD1 could be the D gene, as 6 bases match. The source is an adult in good health. The nucleotides read TGCGCCAGCAGCCAAGAAGGACAGTCAGGAAACACCATATATTTT. This sequence encodes CASSQEGQSGNTIYF.